The 2 T cell receptor beta chains given below trace back to one sample, sequenced in a study of T-cell memory formation after mild COVID-19. TCRdb re-analysed the 5' RACE reads in MiXCR, keeping a single row per CDR3 protein. The sample lists 250,000 to 300,000 distinct CDR3 sequences; less than 9.5% were seen once. The sequenced sample was PBMCs or a T cell subset sorted from them (not recorded which). The receptors come from a man between 18 and 29 years old who had mild COVID-19 (a few samples of this study predate the infection). Cell type and time point are not known.

The sample holds a few counts of this clonotype. V gene TRBV24-1 combines with J gene TRBJ2-1; D call uncertain. Germline V gene sequence: CDR1 KGHDR, CDR2 SFDVKD. The CDR3 runs to 13 residues. V lost 4 bases and J lost 3, with 6 bases in between. This CDR3 is CATSEDGYNEQFF. In nucleotides, the CDR3 is TGTGCCACCAGTGAGGACGGCTACAATGAGCAGTTCTTC.

This clonotype was seen repeatedly, ten times or more. The J gene is TRBJ2-1, the V gene TRBV12-3 or TRBV12-4, with TRBD1 matching 9 bases. The CDR3 spans 15 residues. V dropped 6 bases and J dropped 8; count of bases not matched to a gene: 11. The CDR3 region is CASRSRDRVHDEQFF. CDR3 nucleotide sequence: TGTGCCAGCAGGTCCCGGGACAGGGTCCATGATGAGCAGTTCTTC.